The next 23 T cell receptor beta chains were all read from a single sample in a study of monozygotic twins with cystic fibrosis. TCRdb's table, derived via immunoSEQ multiplex PCR, lists solely in-frame clones and lacks some. The sample records 15,000 to 20,000 clones, approximately 96% being singletons. The sequenced material came from blood. The receptor set was obtained from a girl aged 2-10 years with cystic fibrosis.

The genes are TRBV28 and TRBJ1-1; D ambiguous. From germline, CDR1 is MDHEN and CDR2 SYDVKM. Trimming removed 5 bases at V and 0 bases at J, with 13 bases between. The CDR3 covers 15 residues. CDR3 region: CASSPASFMNTEAFF. In DNA, the CDR3 is TGTGCCAGCAGTCCAGCCTCTTTCATGAACACTGAAGCTTTCTTT.

The rearrangement links TRBV19 to TRBJ1-1, with a weak D call TRBD1 (5 bases). Deletions cut 5 bases from V and 8 bases from J, with 12 bases between. This CDR3 spans 12 amino acids. CDR1 and CDR2 from the germline V gene are LNHDA and SQIVND (reference sequence). DNA for the CDR3: TGTGCCAGTAGTGTACAGGCGCAAGAAGCTTTCTTT. Translation gives CASSVQAQEAFF.

This sequence joins TRBV11-3 and TRBJ1-6, with a weak D call TRBD1 (6 bases). The CDR3 loop spans 15 amino acids. Germline assignment: CDR1 SGHNT and CDR2 YENEEA. The ends were cut back, 1 base at V and 6 bases at J, with 10 bases in the middle. The CDR3 loop reads CASSLVRGRNSPLHF. The CDR3 DNA sequence: TGTGCCAGCAGCTTAGTGCGGGGGCGTAATTCACCCCTCCACTTT.

V usage is TRBV9 and J usage is TRBJ2-1; D not certain. CDR3 length: 12 amino acids. The V end was cut by 0 bases, the J end by 10 bases, with 8 bases between. Germline V CDR1 and CDR2: SGDLS, YYNGEE. CDR3 protein: CASSVVGTEQFF. The CDR3 DNA is TGTGCCAGCAGCGTAGTGGGTACGGAGCAGTTCTTC.

V is TRBV5-3 and J is TRBJ1-5; 10 bases are a match to TRBD1. TRBV5-3 is an ORF, with its function uncertain. V lost 2 bases to trimming and J lost 0 bases; unmatched junction nucleotides: 8. This CDR3 has 18 residues. The CDR3 nucleotides read TGTGCCAGAAGCTTCAGACAGGACAGGGGGTATAGCAATCAGCCCCAGCATTTT. Amino acid sequence: CARSFRQDRGYSNQPQHF.

The chain is built from TRBV7-2 and TRBJ2-1; TRBD2 matches at 9 bases. The CDR3 is 17 amino acids. The junction had 4 bases not matched to a gene; V was cut back by 1 base and J by 0 bases. CDR1 and CDR2 (germline): SGHTA, FQGNSA. CDR3 in DNA: TGTGCCAGCAGCTTAGTCTTGCGGGGGGGCTCCTACAATGAGCAGTTCTTC. This encodes CASSLVLRGGSYNEQFF.

In its sample, this clone was seen once. This CDR3 reads CASGPLNVYTDTQYF. The DNA of the CDR3 is TGTGCTAGTGGTCCCTTGAATGTTTACACAGATACGCAGTATTTT. The gene calls are TRBV12-5 and TRBJ2-3; D remains unclear. The V end lost 5 bases, the J end lost 2 bases, and 14 bases lay between the germline ends. Germline V lookup: CDR1 LGHNT, CDR2 FRNRAP. This CDR3 has 15 amino acids.

The chain employs TRBV5-1 and TRBJ1-3; D gene uncertain. The V gene lost 0 bases and the J gene lost 2 bases, with 9 bases spanning the gap. CDR1 is SGHRS, CDR2 YFSETQ, per germline. The CDR3 is 15 residues long. The CDR3 region is CASSLGSVAGNTIYF. The CDR3 DNA is TGCGCCAGCAGCTTGGGGTCCGTGGCTGGAAACACCATATATTTT. Complete variable domain (other parts from reference TRBV5-1 and TRBJ1-3): KAGVTQTPRYLIKTRGQQVTLSCSPISGHRSVSWYQQTPGQGLQFLFEYFSETQRNKGNFPGRFSGRQFSNSRSEMNVSTLELGDSALYLCASSLGSVAGNTIYFGEGSWLTVV.

The V gene is TRBV19, the J gene TRBJ1-2; 9 nucleotides line up with TRBD1. The CDR3 covers 13 residues. The V gene's germline CDR1 is LNHDA and CDR2 SQIVND (reference sequence). Unmatched junction bases numbered 4, after V lost 6 bases and J lost 5 bases. The CDR3 DNA reads as TGTGCCAGTAGAACGGGACAGGGATATGGCTACACCTTC. Translation: CASRTGQGYGYTF.

V is TRBV30 and J is TRBJ2-7; 10 bases are shared with TRBD1. The V gene end was trimmed by 2 bases and the J gene end by 4 bases; junction bases not matched to a gene: 5. This CDR3 is built from 14 residues. Germline CDR1 is GTSNPN and CDR2 is SVGIG (reference sequence). The CDR3 DNA is TGTGCCTGGAGTCCCGGGACAGGGGATTACGAGCAGTACTTC. Translated: CAWSPGTGDYEQYF.

This rearrangement joins TRBV10-3 to TRBJ2-7; D may correspond to TRBD1 or TRBD2 (5 bases each). V lost 4 bases and J lost 3, with 7 bases in between. The CDR3 consists of 12 residues. Germline CDR1 ENHRY, CDR2 SYGVKD. In DNA, the CDR3 is TGTGCCATCAGTGGGGACGGCTACGAGCAGTACTTC. Translation: CAISGDGYEQYF.

The count of this clone is one. The chain combines TRBV7-8 with TRBJ2-1; no firm D call. CDR1 is SGHVS, CDR2 FQNEAQ, per germline. Trimming took 7 bases from V and 8 from J, leaving 6 bases between them. There are 10 residues in the CDR3. The CDR3 DNA is TGTGCCAGCATTGACGATGAGCAGTTCTTC. The encoded protein is CASIDDEQFF.

The chain couples TRBV11-2 to TRBJ1-4; D not resolved. V was cut by 8 bases and J by 6 bases, with 10 bases left in between. The CDR3 is 12 residues long. The germline CDR1 and CDR2 sequences are SGHAT and FQNNGV. The CDR3 region is CASRGYDEKLFF. Here the CDR3 DNA reads TGTGCCAGCCGAGGGTATGATGAAAAACTGTTTTTT.

V usage is TRBV4-3 and J usage is TRBJ2-7; possibly TRBD2 for D (5 bases). The V gene lost 1 base and the J gene lost 3 bases, with 13 bases spanning the gap. This CDR3 has 15 amino acids. Germline CDR1 is LGHNA and CDR2 is YSLEER. The CDR3 nucleotides are TGCGCCAGCAGCCAAGGGGTCCCGGGAAACTACGAGCAGTACTTC. This sequence encodes CASSQGVPGNYEQYF.

The genes are TRBV5-4 and TRBJ2-2; perhaps D is TRBD1 or TRBD2 (5 bases each). CDR1 and CDR2 from the germline V gene are SGHNT and YYREEE (reference sequence). CDR3 length equals 15 residues. V was clipped by 3 bases and J by 5 bases, with 14 bases between them. CDR3 residues: CASSSGPETTGELFF. CDR3 DNA: TGTGCCAGCAGCTCGGGGCCAGAGACTACCGGGGAGCTGTTTTTT.

The chain joins TRBV7-2 to TRBJ1-1, with D possibly matching TRBD1 (5 bases). The CDR3 has 15 residues. V was shortened by 3 bases and J by 0 bases, with 11 bases between the two germline ends. Germline CDR1 SGHTA, CDR2 FQGNSA. DNA for the CDR3: TGTGCCAGCAGCTTGGACGGGACGATGAACACTGAAGCTTTCTTT. Its translation: CASSLDGTMNTEAFF.

The rearrangement joins TRBV19 to TRBJ1-2; 8 positions match TRBD1. The CDR3 consists of 17 residues. V lost 7 bases, J lost 1 base, and 14 bases stayed unmatched. Germline values: CDR1 LNHDA, CDR2 SQIVND (reference sequence). The CDR3 coding sequence is TGTGCCAGTATGGGCTTGGACAGGGAACGGCATAACTATGGCTACACCTTC. It encodes CASMGLDRERHNYGYTF.

The rearrangement links TRBV4-3 to TRBJ1-1, with TRBD1 as a possible D gene (5 bases). The CDR3 covers 18 residues. Germline V CDR1 and CDR2: LGHNA, YSLEER. The germline V and J ends were trimmed by 1 base and 1 base, with 19 bases remaining between them. The CDR3 protein is CASSQGQGLLETNTEAFF. CDR3 DNA sequence: TGCGCCAGCAGCCAAGGGCAGGGCCTCCTCGAGACGAACACTGAAGCTTTCTTT.

This chain connects TRBV5-6 to TRBJ1-1, with a tentative D call TRBD1 (5 bases). Germline V CDR1 and CDR2: SGHDT, YYEEEE. V lost 2 bases and J lost 1, with 9 bases in between. This CDR3 contains 14 residues. In nucleotides, the CDR3 is TGTGCCAGCAGCTTTGGGGGGAGGAACACTGAAGCTTTCTTT. This codes for CASSFGGRNTEAFF. The whole variable domain, remainder taken from reference TRBV5-6 and TRBJ1-1, is DAGVTQSPTHLIKTRGQQVTLRCSPKSGHDTVSWYQQALGQGPQFIFQYYEEEERQRGNFPDRFSGHQFPNYSSELNVNALLLGDSALYLCASSFGGRNTEAFFGQGTRLTVV.

J is TRBJ1-6 and V is TRBV5-6; D gene unclear. Germline V gene sequence: CDR1 SGHDT, CDR2 YYEEEE. V lost 0 bases and J lost 7, with 8 bases in between. This CDR3 is 14 amino acids long. The CDR3 DNA sequence: TGTGCCAGCAGCTTGGACAGCGAGAATTCACCCCTCCACTTT. It translates to CASSLDSENSPLHF.

This sequence joins TRBV19 and TRBJ1-2; a weak D match, TRBD1 (6 bases). CDR1 LNHDA and CDR2 SQIVND come from the germline V gene (reference sequence). V lost 5 bases to trimming and J lost 2 bases, with 12 bases between them. The CDR3 spans 14 residues. The CDR3: CASSPGTRNYGYTF. The CDR3 DNA reads as TGTGCCAGTAGTCCCGGGACACGGAACTATGGCTACACCTTC.

The V gene is TRBV7-9, the J gene TRBJ2-7, with 11 bases lining up with TRBD2. The germline V gene encodes CDR1 SEHNR and CDR2 FQNEAQ (reference sequence). Unmatched junction bases numbered 4, after V lost 4 bases and J lost 2 bases. The CDR3 is made up of 15 amino acids. This CDR3 reads CASSSQLAGAYEQYF. The CDR3 DNA sequence: TGTGCCAGCAGCTCCCAACTAGCGGGGGCCTACGAGCAGTACTTC. The full variable domain, rest sourced from reference TRBV7-9 and TRBJ2-7, is DTGVSQNPRHKITKRGQNVTFRCDPISEHNRLYWYRQTLGQGPEFLTYFQNEAQLEKSRLLSDRFSAERPKGSFSTLEIQRTEQGDSAMYLCASSSQLAGAYEQYFGPGTRLTVT.

This chain links TRBV7-8 with TRBJ2-7; tentatively, D is TRBD1 (6 bases). The germline V gene has CDR1 SGHVS and CDR2 FQNEAQ. Trimming pared 4 bases from V and 4 bases from J, leaving 8 bases between. The CDR3 is 12 residues long. CDR3 nucleotide sequence: TGTGCCAGCAGCTCACAGGGTTACGAGCAGTACTTC. The encoded protein is CASSSQGYEQYF.